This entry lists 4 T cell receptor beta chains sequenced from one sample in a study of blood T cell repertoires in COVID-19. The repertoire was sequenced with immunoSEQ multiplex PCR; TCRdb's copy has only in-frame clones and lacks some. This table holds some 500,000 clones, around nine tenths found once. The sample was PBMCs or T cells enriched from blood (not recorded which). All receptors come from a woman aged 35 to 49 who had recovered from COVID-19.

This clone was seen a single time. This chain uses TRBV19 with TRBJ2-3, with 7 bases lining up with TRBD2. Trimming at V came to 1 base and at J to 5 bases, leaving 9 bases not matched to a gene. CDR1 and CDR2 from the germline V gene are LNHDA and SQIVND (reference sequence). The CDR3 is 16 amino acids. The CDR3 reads CASSIGAGGRGDTQYF. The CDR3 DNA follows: TGTGCCAGTAGTATAGGGGCTGGCGGGAGAGGAGATACGCAGTATTTT.

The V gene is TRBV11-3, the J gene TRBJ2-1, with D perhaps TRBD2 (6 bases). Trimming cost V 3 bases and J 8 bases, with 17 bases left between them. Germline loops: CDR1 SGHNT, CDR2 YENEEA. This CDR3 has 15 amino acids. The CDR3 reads CASSFRPGEWDEQFF. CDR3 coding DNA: TGTGCCAGCAGCTTTCGTCCGGGGGAGTGGGATGAGCAGTTCTTC.

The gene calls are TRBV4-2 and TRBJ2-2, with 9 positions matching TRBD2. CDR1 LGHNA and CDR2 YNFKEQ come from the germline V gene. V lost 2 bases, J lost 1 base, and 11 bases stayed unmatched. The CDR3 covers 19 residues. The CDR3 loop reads CASSQSGVAGVLNTGELFF. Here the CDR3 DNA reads TGTGCCAGCAGCCAATCTGGTGTAGCGGGAGTTCTGAACACCGGGGAGCTGTTTTTT.

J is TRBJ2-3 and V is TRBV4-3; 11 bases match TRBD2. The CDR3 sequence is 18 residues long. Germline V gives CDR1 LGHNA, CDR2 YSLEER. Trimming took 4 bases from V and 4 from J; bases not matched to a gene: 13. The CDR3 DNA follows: TGCGCCAGCAGCCCCGGGAATAGCGGGAGGGCATGGTCAGATACGCAGTATTTT. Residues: CASSPGNSGRAWSDTQYF.